One and the same sample provided the 8 T cell receptor beta chains below, sequenced in a study of post-analysis software for immune sequencing data. Study findings and constraints: Higher frequency in patients than in controls was seen for about five TRBV segments, with TRBV5-6, TRBV5-1 and TRBV20-1 among them.

These receptors are not linked to any known antigen. Libraries were made from TCR beta cDNA, and they carried unique molecular identifiers. MiXCR, run by TCRdb on the PCR reads, gives a single entry per CDR3 protein. The data show hundreds of thousands of distinct CDR3 sequences, with less than 45% seen just once and 12% held by the top ten. Sequencing used blood. The receptor source for this set is a girl between 5 and 17 years old with multiple sclerosis.

The chain uses TRBV7-2 and TRBJ2-5; tentative D call: TRBD1 (6 bases). Trimming shortened V by 0 bases and J by 2 bases, and 13 bases separated the two germline ends. The CDR3 has 16 amino acids. The germline CDR1 and CDR2 sequences are SGHTA and FQGNSA. The CDR3 loop reads CASSLAGGEWQETQYF. DNA of the CDR3: TGTGCCAGCAGCTTAGCTGGGGGCGAGTGGCAAGAGACCCAGTACTTC.

CDR3 sequence reads: CASTKPTGFYNEQFF. CDR3 sequence (DNA): TGTGCCAGCACGAAACCTACAGGGTTCTACAATGAGCAGTTCTTC. J is TRBJ2-1 and V is TRBV5-8; D perhaps matches TRBD1 (6 bases). From germline, CDR1 is SGHTS and CDR2 YDEGEE. The CDR3 is 15 residues long. The V end was cut by 6 bases, the J end by 3 bases, with 16 bases between.

This clonotype was detected only once. This chain links TRBV25-1 with TRBJ1-5, with unresolved D. This CDR3 is built from 15 residues. Germline V lookup: CDR1 MGHDK, CDR2 SYGVNS. V was shortened by 0 bases and J by 3 bases, with 9 bases between the two germline ends. Here the CDR3 reads CASSEYPGDNQPQHF. CDR3 coding DNA: TGTGCCAGCAGTGAATATCCGGGAGACAATCAGCCCCAGCATTTT.

The chain has TRBV6-6 and TRBJ1-2; maybe TRBD1 (5 bases). Per the germline V gene, CDR1 is MNHNY and CDR2 is SVGAGI (reference sequence). The CDR3 is 16 residues long. Deletions cut 7 bases from V and 4 bases from J, with 22 bases between. This CDR3 is CASKNGGATDFYGYTF. Written as DNA, the CDR3 is TGTGCCAGCAAAAACGGGGGTGCCACGGACTTCTATGGCTACACCTTC.

Notes on this clonotype: Being one base from a much bigger clone, this may be a read error. V is TRBV6-1 and J is TRBJ1-5; 9 bases are shared with TRBD1. Germline V gene data show CDR1 as MNHNS and CDR2 as SASEGT. V was pared by 6 bases and J by 0 bases, with 3 bases of the junction left unmatched. The CDR3 has 15 residues. CDR3 amino acids: CASSTGGYSNQPQHF. CDR3 DNA sequence: TGTGCCAGCAGCACAGGGGGCTATAGCAATCAGCCCCAGCATTTT.

The V gene is TRBV20-1, the J gene TRBJ2-7; D might be TRBD1 or TRBD2, each matching 5 bases. The CDR3 covers 14 residues. CDR1 DFQATT and CDR2 SNEGSKA come from the germline V gene (reference sequence). V shed 0 bases and J shed 4 bases, with 13 bases lying between them. This CDR3 is CSARDLGEMYEQYF. Written as DNA, the CDR3 is TGCAGTGCTAGAGATCTGGGGGAGATGTACGAGCAGTACTTC.

This clonotype was detected a few times. This rearrangement joins TRBV12-3 or TRBV12-4 to TRBJ2-7, with D hard to call. V was trimmed by 6 bases and J by 4 bases, leaving 16 bases between them. The CDR3 spans 14 residues. CDR3 coding DNA: TGTGCCAGCAGACATACAGTGAGTGTATACGAGCAGTACTTC. Its protein is CASRHTVSVYEQYF.

Comment on this clonotype: Since the CDR3 does not end with the conserved phenylalanine or tryptophan, this likely comes from a read error. This chain joins TRBV7-2 and TRBJ2-7, with a weak D call TRBD2 (6 bases). V was trimmed by 1 base and J by 4 bases, leaving 17 bases between them. The germline V gene has CDR1 SGHTA and CDR2 FQGNSA. This CDR3 is 16 amino acids long. The CDR3 loop reads CASSLGAIAAGYEQYL. CDR3 bases: TGTGCCAGCAGCTTAGGAGCTATAGCGGCGGGGTACGAGCAGTACCTC.